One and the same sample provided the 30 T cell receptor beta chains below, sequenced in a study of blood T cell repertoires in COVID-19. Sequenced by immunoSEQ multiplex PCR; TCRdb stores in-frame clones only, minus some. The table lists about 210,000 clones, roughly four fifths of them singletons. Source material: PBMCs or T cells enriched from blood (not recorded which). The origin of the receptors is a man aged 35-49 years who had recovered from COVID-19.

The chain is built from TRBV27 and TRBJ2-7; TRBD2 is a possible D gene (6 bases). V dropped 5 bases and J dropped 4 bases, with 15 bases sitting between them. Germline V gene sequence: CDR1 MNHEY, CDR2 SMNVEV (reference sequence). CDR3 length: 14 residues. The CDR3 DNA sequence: TGTGCCAGCAGTCCGGGAGTACCCGGATACGAGCAGTACTTC. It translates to CASSPGVPGYEQYF.

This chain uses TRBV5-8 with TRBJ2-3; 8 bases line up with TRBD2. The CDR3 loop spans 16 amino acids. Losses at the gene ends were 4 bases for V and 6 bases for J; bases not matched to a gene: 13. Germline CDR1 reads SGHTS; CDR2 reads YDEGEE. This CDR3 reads CASSHGLAGGRDTQYF. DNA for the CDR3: TGTGCCAGCAGCCACGGACTAGCTGGCGGTCGGGATACGCAGTATTTT.

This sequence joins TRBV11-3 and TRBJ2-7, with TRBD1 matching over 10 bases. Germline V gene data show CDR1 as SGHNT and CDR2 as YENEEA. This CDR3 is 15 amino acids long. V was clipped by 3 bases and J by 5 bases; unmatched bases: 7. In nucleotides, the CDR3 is TGTGCCAGCAGCTTGCAGGGACAGGGGACAAACGAGCAGTACTTC. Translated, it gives CASSLQGQGTNEQYF.

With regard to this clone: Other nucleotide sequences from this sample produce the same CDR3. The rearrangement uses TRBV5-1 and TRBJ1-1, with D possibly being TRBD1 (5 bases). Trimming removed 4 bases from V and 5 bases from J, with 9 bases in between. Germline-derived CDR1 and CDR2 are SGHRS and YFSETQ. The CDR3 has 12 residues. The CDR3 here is CASSDRITEAFF. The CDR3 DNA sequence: TGCGCCAGCAGCGACAGAATTACTGAAGCTTTCTTT.

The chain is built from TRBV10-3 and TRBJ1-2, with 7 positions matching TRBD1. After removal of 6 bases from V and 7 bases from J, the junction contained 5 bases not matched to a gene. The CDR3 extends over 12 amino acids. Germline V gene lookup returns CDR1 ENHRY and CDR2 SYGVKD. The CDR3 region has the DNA TGTGCCATCAGCATGACAGGGTCTGGCTACACCTTC. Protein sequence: CAISMTGSGYTF.

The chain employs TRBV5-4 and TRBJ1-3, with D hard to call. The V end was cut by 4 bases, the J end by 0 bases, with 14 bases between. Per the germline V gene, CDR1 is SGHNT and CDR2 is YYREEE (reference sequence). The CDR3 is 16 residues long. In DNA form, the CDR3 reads TGTGCCAGCAGCGACCTCCGGAGCTACTCTGGAAACACCATATATTTT. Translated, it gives CASSDLRSYSGNTIYF.

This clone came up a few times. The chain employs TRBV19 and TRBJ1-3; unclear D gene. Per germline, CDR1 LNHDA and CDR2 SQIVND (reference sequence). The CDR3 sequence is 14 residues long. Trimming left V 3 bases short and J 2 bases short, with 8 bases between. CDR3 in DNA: TGTGCCAGTAGTATCTCAGGCGCTGGAAACACCATATATTTT. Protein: CASSISGAGNTIYF.

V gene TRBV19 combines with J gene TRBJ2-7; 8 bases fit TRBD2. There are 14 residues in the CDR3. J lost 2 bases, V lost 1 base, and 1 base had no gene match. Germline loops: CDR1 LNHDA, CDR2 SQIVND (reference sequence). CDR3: CASSIGGGPYEQYF. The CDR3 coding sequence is TGTGCCAGTAGTATAGGCGGGGGGCCCTACGAGCAGTACTTC.

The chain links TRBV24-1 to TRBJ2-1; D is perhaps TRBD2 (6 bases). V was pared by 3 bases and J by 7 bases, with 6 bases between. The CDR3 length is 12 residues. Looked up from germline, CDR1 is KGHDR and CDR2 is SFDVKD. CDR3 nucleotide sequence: TGTGCCACCAGTGATAGCGGGAATGAGCAGTTCTTC. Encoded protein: CATSDSGNEQFF.

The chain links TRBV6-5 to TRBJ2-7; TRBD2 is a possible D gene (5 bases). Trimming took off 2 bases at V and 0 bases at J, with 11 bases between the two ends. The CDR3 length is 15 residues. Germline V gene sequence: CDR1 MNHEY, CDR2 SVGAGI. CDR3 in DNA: TGTGCCAGCAGTTACATTAGAGGGAGCTCCTACGAGCAGTACTTC. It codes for CASSYIRGSSYEQYF.

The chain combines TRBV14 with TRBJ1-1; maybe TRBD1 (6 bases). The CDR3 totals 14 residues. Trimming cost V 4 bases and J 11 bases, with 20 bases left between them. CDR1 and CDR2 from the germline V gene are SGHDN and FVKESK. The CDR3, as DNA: TGTGCCAGCAGCCCTTTTATTTCAGGGGTAGGGGCTTTCTTT. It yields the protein CASSPFISGVGAFF.

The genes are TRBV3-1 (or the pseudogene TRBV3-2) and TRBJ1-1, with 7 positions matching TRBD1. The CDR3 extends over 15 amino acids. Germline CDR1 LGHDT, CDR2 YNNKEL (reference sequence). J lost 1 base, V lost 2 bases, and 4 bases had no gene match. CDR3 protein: CASSQHRGPNTEAFF. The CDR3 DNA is TGTGCCAGCAGCCAACACAGGGGTCCGAACACTGAAGCTTTCTTT.

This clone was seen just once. The CDR3 sequence is CASSPPHERPGADTQYF. CDR3 nucleotide sequence: TGTGCCAGCTCACCCCCGCACGAGCGACCAGGGGCAGATACGCAGTATTTT. The chain couples TRBV18 to TRBJ2-3; D is possibly TRBD1 (6 bases). V was cut by 3 bases and J by 4 bases, with 20 bases left in between. There are 17 residues in the CDR3. Germline V lookup: CDR1 KGHSH, CDR2 LQKENI.

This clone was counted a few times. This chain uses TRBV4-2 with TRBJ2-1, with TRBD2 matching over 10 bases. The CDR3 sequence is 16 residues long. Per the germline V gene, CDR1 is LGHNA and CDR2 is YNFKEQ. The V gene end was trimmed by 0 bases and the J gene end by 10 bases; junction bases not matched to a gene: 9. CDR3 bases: TGTGCCAGCAGCCAAGATAATCGTCAGACTAGCGGGGAGCAGTTCTTC. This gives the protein CASSQDNRQTSGEQFF.

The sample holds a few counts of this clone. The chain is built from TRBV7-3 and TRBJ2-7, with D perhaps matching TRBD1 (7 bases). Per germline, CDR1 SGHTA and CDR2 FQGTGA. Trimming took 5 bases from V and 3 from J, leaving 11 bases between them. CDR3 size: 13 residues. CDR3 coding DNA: TGTGCCAGCAGCCCGGGGGACAGCTACGAGCAGTACTTC. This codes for CASSPGDSYEQYF.

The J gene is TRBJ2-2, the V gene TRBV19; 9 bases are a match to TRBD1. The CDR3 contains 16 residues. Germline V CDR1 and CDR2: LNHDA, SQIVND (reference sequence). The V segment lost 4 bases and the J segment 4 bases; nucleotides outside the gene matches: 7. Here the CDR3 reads CASSTGQGWSTGELFF. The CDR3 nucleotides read TGTGCCAGTAGTACCGGACAGGGGTGGAGCACCGGGGAGCTGTTTTTT.

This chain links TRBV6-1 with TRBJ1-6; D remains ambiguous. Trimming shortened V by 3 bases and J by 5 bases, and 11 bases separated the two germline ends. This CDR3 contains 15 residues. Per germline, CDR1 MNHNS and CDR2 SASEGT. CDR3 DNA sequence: TGTGCCAGCAGTGAGGGCGGGAGACATAATTCACCCCTCCACTTT. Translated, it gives CASSEGGRHNSPLHF.

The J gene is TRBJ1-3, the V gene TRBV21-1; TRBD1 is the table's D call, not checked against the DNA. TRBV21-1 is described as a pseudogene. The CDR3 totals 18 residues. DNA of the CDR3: TGTGCCAGCAGCAAATTTTTTAGAGGACAGGGAGCTGGAAACACCATATATTTT. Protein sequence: CASSKFFRGQGAGNTIYF.

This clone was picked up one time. The chain's CDR3 is CASSPMLARNTGELFF. CDR3 in DNA: TGTGCCAGCTCACCGATGCTAGCCCGGAACACCGGGGAGCTGTTTTTT. V usage is TRBV18 and J usage is TRBJ2-2; a possible D gene is TRBD2 (5 bases). Trimming stripped 3 bases from V and 1 base from J, with 12 bases between. Germline-derived CDR1 and CDR2 are KGHSH and LQKENI. The CDR3 sequence is 16 residues long. Looking up the rest from reference TRBV18 and TRBJ2-2 gives the full variable domain: NAGVMQNPRHLVRRRGQEARLRCSPMKGHSHVYWYRQLPEEGLKFMVYLQKENIIDESGMPKERFSAEFPKEGPSILRIQQVVRGDSAAYFCASSPMLARNTGELFFGEGSRLTVL.

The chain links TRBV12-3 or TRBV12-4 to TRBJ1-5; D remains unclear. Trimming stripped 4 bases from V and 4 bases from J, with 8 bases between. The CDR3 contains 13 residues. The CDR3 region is CASSSPPNQPQHF. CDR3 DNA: TGTGCCAGCAGTTCCCCCCCAAATCAGCCCCAGCATTTT.

The CDR3 sequence is CSASFQDRGYEQYF. CDR3 nucleotide sequence: TGCAGTGCTAGTTTCCAGGACAGGGGATACGAGCAGTACTTC. The chain carries TRBV20-1 and TRBJ2-7, with TRBD1 matching 9 bases. V lost 3 bases and J lost 4; bases outside the gene matches: 7. Per the germline V gene, CDR1 is DFQATT and CDR2 is SNEGSKA (reference sequence). The CDR3 runs to 14 residues.

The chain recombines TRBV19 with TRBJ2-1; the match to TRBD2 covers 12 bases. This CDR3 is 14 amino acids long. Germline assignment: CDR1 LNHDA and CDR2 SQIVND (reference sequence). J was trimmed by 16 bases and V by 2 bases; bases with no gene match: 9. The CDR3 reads CASSILAGGPGEFF. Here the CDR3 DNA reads TGTGCCAGTAGTATACTAGCGGGAGGGCCCGGCGAATTCTTC.

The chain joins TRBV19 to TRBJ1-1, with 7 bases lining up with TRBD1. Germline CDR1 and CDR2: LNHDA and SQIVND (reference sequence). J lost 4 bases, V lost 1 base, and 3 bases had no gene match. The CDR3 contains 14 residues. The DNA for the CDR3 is TGTGCCAGTAGTATAGGAGGGGGCTTCACTGAAGCTTTCTTT. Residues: CASSIGGGFTEAFF.

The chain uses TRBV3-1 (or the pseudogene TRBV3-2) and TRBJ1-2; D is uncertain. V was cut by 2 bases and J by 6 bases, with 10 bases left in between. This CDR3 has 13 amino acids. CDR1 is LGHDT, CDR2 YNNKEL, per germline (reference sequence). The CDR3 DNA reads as TGTGCCAGCAGCCAAACTCAATACGATGGCTACACCTTC. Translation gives CASSQTQYDGYTF.

This CDR3 reads CASSLGAAFQYF. The CDR3 region has the DNA TGTGCCAGCAGCTTAGGGGCAGCCTTTCAGTACTTC. The V gene is TRBV7-8, the J gene TRBJ2-4; D unresolved. V shed 1 base and J shed 11 bases, with 9 bases lying between them. This CDR3 contains 12 residues. Per germline, CDR1 SGHVS and CDR2 FQNEAQ.

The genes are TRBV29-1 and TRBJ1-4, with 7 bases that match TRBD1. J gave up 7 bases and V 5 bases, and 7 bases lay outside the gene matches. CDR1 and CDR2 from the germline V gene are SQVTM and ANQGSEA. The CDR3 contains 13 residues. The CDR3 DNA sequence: TGCAGCGTTCCCCAGGGGGGAGGTGAAAAACTGTTTTTT. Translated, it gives CSVPQGGGEKLFF.

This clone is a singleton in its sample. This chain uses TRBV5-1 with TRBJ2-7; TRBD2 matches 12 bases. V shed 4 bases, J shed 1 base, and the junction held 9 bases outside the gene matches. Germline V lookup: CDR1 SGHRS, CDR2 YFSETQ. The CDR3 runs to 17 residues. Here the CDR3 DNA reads TGCGCCAGCAGCAGGACCCAACTAGCGGGAGGTTCCTACGAGCAGTACTTC. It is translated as CASSRTQLAGGSYEQYF.

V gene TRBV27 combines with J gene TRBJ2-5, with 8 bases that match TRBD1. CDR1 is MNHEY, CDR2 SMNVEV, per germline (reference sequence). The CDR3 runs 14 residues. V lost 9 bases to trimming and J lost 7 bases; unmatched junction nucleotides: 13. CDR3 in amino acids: CARSPGQVQGTQYF. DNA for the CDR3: TGTGCCAGATCCCCGGGACAGGTCCAGGGGACCCAGTACTTC.

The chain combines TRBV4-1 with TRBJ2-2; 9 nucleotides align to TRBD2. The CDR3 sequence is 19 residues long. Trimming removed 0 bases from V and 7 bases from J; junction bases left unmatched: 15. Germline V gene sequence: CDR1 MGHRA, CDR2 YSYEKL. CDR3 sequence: CASSQDMRAGGLNGGELFF. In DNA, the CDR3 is TGCGCCAGCAGCCAAGATATGAGAGCGGGGGGTCTTAACGGCGGGGAGCTGTTTTTT.

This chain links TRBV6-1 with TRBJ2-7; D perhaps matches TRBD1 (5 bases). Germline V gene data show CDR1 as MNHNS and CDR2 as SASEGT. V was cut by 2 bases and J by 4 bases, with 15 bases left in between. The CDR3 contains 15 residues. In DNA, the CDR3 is TGTGCCAGCAGTGAAATCGGCGGCAGGGAATACGAGCAGTACTTC. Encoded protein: CASSEIGGREYEQYF.